This TCR beta chain was found in a study of response to subunit inactivated influenza vaccine. Study-level results: Each seasonal influenza vaccination recruits few new T cells, the authors suggested.

In regard to this clonotype: Its cognate antigen is unknown.

V lost 5 bases and J lost 0, with 10 bases in between. CDR1 and CDR2 from the germline V gene are DFQATT and SNEGSKA (reference sequence). CDR3 length equals 14 residues. TCRdb independently ran MiXCR on the RT-PCR reads; one entry per CDR3 protein. Of about 500,000 distinct CDR3 sequences in the sample, approximately 16% are singletons; the top ten hold 3% to 3.5%. The source was CD4+ T cells sorted from PBMCs, collected 23 to 25 months after vaccination. The TCR originated in a man aged 50-75 years who received an inactivated influenza vaccine. V usage is TRBV20-1 and J usage is TRBJ2-2; D call uncertain. CDR3 in DNA: TGCAGTGCTCGGCCCGCAACGAACACCGGGGAGCTGTTTTTT. Translation gives CSARPATNTGELFF.